This T cell receptor beta chain was sequenced for a study of cytomegalovirus exposure and HLA in healthy donors (dated by TCRdb to about 2017). About the study as a whole: In an earlier analysis of roughly 590 of the donors, about 270 Gb of sequence data and 90 million to 120 million unique TCR beta sequences from roughly 180 million T cells were reported. An early release covering over 500 HLA-typed donors comprised 250 to 350 gigabases of sequencing data and 85 million to 100 million unique TCR sequences. Among the approximately 430 genotyped donors, roughly 80% belonged to the genetic ancestry cluster associated with self-reported Caucasian donors. The aim of the study was to test whether cataloging public T cell receptors could identify signatures of past pathogen exposure. The study used immunosequencing to profile the T cell repertoires of 600 to 850 subjects and linked those repertoires to cytomegalovirus serostatus. Besides the first cohort of more than 650 subjects, a separate validation cohort made up of roughly 120 different subjects was used. High-throughput TCR immunosequencing, statistical association of individual TCRs with disease status, and machine learning were combined to predict cytomegalovirus infection status. To study patterns of TCR occurrence, a later analysis re-analyzed previously published TCR beta repertoires from 700 or so donors and added high-resolution HLA genotyping. Rather than drawing on any new phenotypic data, the later analysis identified candidate immune exposures from TCR beta sequences and the way those sequences occurred across donors. An earlier analysis of 587 of the donors applied high-throughput TCR beta sequencing to assess whether each TCR beta V gene segment acted as functional or pseudogenic. Donor age, sex, ethnicity and CMV serostatus were collected together with the repertoire data. Genome-wide SNP genotypes for about 60% of the 666 donors were used in a later genetic analysis, which treated that subset as a discovery cohort. Every repertoire in the discovery cohort had been generated on one and the same sequencing platform. Both class I and class II loci were covered by HLA typing, at four-digit resolution. Typing coverage differed by locus: A, B, C, DRB1 and DQB1 were typed in about 620-640 donors, DQA1 in 500 to 550, DPA1 in 600 to 610, and DPB1 in 472. Five DR-DQ haplotypes were treated as single units for association and clustering because of strong linkage in the cohort. Among around 400 genotyped donors of the cohort, an average of roughly 230,000 unique TCR beta nucleotide sequences was sequenced per donor, of which approximately 19% were non-productive. Results the study describes overall, beyond this receptor: In a later genetic analysis, a missense DCLRE1C variant was associated with V-gene and J-gene trimming of TCR beta chains, and the association was replicated in an independent cohort. In a later analysis, HLA-associated TCR beta chains showed more clonal expansion and lower generation probabilities than non-associated chains that were equally common. Broadly in line with IMGT annotations, most TCR beta V segments showed up in productive rearrangements about 87% or about 30% of the time in an earlier analysis of approximately 600 of the donors. A later analysis associated about 16,000 TCR beta sequences with specific HLA alleles at a false discovery rate of 0.05. The earlier analysis of fewer than 750 of the donors excluded roughly 17 rarely observed V segments, including chromosome 9 orphons, because counts were too low. A further reported finding was that TCR beta sequences accurately predicted the HLA-A and HLA-B alleles for most subjects in the first cohort. Because HLA typing was unavailable for some donors at each locus, only the typed subset was used in association tests. CMV serostatus was the only immune exposure information available for the cohort. The study gave a list of under 200 TCR beta chains associated with cytomegalovirus. While some public TCRs were present in many individuals, most TCR sequences turned up only very rarely across donors. Three of the identified cytomegalovirus-associated TCR beta chains were confirmed in vitro to be specific for cytomegalovirus antigens. When HLA alleles, especially DR and DQ, strongly co-occurred, TCR associations were difficult to assign to individual alleles. In a later genetic analysis, fewer N-insertions in productive TCRs were reported among donors in an Asian-associated ancestry cluster than the approximately 710-donor mean. According to a later analysis, parvovirus B19, influenza, CMV and Epstein-Barr virus appeared linked to several top co-occurrence clusters. In a later analysis, TCR association rates were found to vary across HLA loci, with the most associated TCRs seen for DRB1 alleles and the fewest for HLA-C alleles. Because the 87-base-pair reads could not distinguish some IMGT-functional V segments, including TRBV6-2 and TRBV6-3, those segments were excluded. Cytomegalovirus status was reported to be diagnosed by the classifier with high specificity and sensitivity in both the original and validation cohorts. A cluster of highly shared sequence variants was judged likely to represent a technical artifact of the sequencing pipeline. In this cohort, only TCR beta chains were sequenced, and detectable features were limited by the absence of alpha or paired-chain data. Presence/absence analyses assumed roughly uniform sequencing depth across donors, an assumption that may not hold. Correlated functional status among segregating V segments might reflect linkage disequilibrium, but an unknown experimental factor could not be ruled out. According to a later analysis, most CMV-associated TCR beta chains appeared to be HLA-restricted, and the HLA associations seemed to be driven largely by CMV exposure. According to the authors, the approach could potentially be generalized to other disease states and immunological phenotypes.

Libraries were constructed by the immunoSEQ multiplex PCR assay. For the multiplex PCR, a mixture combining 60 forward primers for TCR Vbeta segments and 13 reverse primers for TCR Jbeta segments was used. The CDR3 region of rearranged TCR beta genes was amplified from genomic DNA with a multiplex PCR assay. The amplified TCR beta libraries were sequenced on the Illumina HiSeq System as 87-base-pair reads. The published analysis was carried out like this. A later analysis counted about 76 million unique TCR beta chains across the 550 to 700 repertoires, and about 10 million of these chains were shared by at least two donors. Raw reads were error-corrected and collapsed into unique sequences by a nearest-neighbor algorithm in which closely related sequences were merged to remove PCR and sequencing errors. V, D and J gene segments were assigned by aligning CDR3 sequences to IMGT reference sequences. For a sequence to be retained, at least a six-nucleotide match to both a V gene segment and a J gene segment was required. A rearrangement was called productive if the CDR3 had no stop codons and remained in frame with V and J, and every other rearrangement was called non-productive. CDR3 was defined by IMGT convention, running from the second conserved V-encoded cysteine to the conserved J-encoded phenylalanine. The earlier analysis of fewer than 700 of the donors excluded sequences that lacked an unambiguous match to a single V gene segment. In an earlier analysis of 587 of the donors, a V segment was called functional when productive rearrangements were above 56.7%, and segregating when the standard deviation between donors exceeded 5%. To diagnose cytomegalovirus status from the catalog of TCR beta chain sequences, a statistical classification framework was built. In a later analysis, V and J genes were assigned by comparing TCR nucleotide sequences against IMGT/GENE-DB human TR gene sequences. A later analysis assigned CDR3 sequences and most-parsimonious VDJ recombination scenarios with the TCRdist pipeline. A later analysis defined each TCR beta chain by its CDR3 amino acid sequence plus V-gene family, and excluded reads lacking a unique V-gene family. To address suspected cross-contamination and a sequencing artifact, a later analysis removed several hundred highly shared, low-generation-probability nucleotide sequences. In a later analysis, a clonal expansion index for each public chain was calculated from normalized within-repertoire ranks of inferred template counts. In a later analysis, generation probabilities were computed with a VDJ recombination model fitted to out-of-frame rearrangements, and the resulting probabilities were checked against IGoR. A later analysis scored TCR-TCR, TCR-HLA and TCR-CMV co-occurrence with hypergeometric tests, applying a repertoire-size bias correction to TCR pairs. To estimate false discovery rates, a later analysis permuted the HLA or CMV assignments 20 times. In a later analysis, co-occurring TCRs were grouped using DBSCAN, with TCRdist sequence similarity added in when clustering inside HLA-allele-positive subsets. Repertoires with fewer than 30,000 or more than 120,000 public chains were left out of co-occurrence clustering, as were about 5 repertoires with anomalous nucleotide sharing. This is the immuneACCESS table as TCRdb keeps it, with only in-frame sequences that have V and J called. A part of the clones is gone; compared with another copy, unresolved V genes explain less than half, and the rest is unexplained. The D gene and trimming were derived from the DNA, and the V and J assignments and clone size from that table. For this sample there are about 160,000 clones; roughly 80% appear just once. The top ten constitute 0.96% of the sample.

Of note for this clone: Its antigen is still unknown. No per-base quality is available; no much larger clone lies one base away.

CDR1 and CDR2 (SGHAT, FQNNGV) derive from the germline V gene. V and J lose 6 bases and 5 bases, and a span of 16 bases separates them. The CDR3, cysteine through phenylalanine, is 14 amino acids long. Only CDR3 DNA remains: 42 bases, in frame from the first base. The cohort consisted of hundreds of healthy bone marrow donors. All cohort members were sampled while nominally healthy, although unrecorded immune exposures were likely present. The donor was CMV seropositive and was included in the group of 250 to 350 seropositive cohort members. Every donor gave a peripheral blood sample, and the peripheral blood mononuclear cells from that sample were used for TCR beta sequencing. The Qiagen DNeasy Blood Extraction Kit was used to extract genomic DNA from the blood cell samples.

The chain is encoded by TRBV11-2 joined to TRBJ1-1; the D gene is perhaps TRBD1, on 5 matching bases. The sequence derives from a girl aged 2-10 years in good health and CMV-seropositive. Input material: PBMCs. CDR3 region: CASSLAVGGTEAFF. The nucleotides read TGTGCCAGCAGTTTGGCGGTGGGGGGAACTGAAGCTTTCTTT.